This T cell receptor beta chain was recorded in a study of T-cell memory formation after mild COVID-19. Study background: Clusters were largely donor specific. Study-wide points: Mostly located in CM and EM were contracting CD4+ clones, with contracting CD8+ clones located in EMRA. A second wave expanding day 15 to 37 was CD4+-biased; contracting clones were balanced.

TCRdb re-called the 5' RACE reads through MiXCR, storing one row per CDR3 protein. Among approximately 290,000 distinct CDR3 sequences, approximately 19% were seen once, and the ten largest hold roughly 20%. This clonotype turned up a few times. Its antigen is still unknown. The origin of this receptor is a young man who had mild COVID-19 (a few samples of this study predate the infection). Cell type and time point are not known. Sequencing used PBMCs or a T cell subset sorted from them (not recorded which).

The chain's CDR3 is CASSLTGFYEQYV. In DNA form, the CDR3 reads TGTGCCAGCAGCTTGACTGGTTTCTACGAGCAGTACGTC. This chain connects TRBV7-2 to TRBJ2-7; D unclear. The CDR3 runs to 13 residues. Between the trimmed V and J ends, which lost 3 bases and 3 bases, there was a span of 9 bases. Germline V CDR1 and CDR2: SGHTA, FQGNSA.